This T cell receptor (beta chain) was documented in a study of T-cell memory formation after mild COVID-19. This clonotype was seen at least ten times. TCRdb called the 5' RACE reads again in MiXCR, with one record for every CDR3 protein. The repertoire holds about 250,000 distinct CDR3 sequences, with roughly 15% as singletons. The V end lost 0 bases, the J end lost 0 bases, and 11 bases lay between the germline ends. Germline CDR1 and CDR2: SNHLY and FYNNEI. This CDR3 has 16 residues. The source of this sequence is a man younger than 35 who had mild COVID-19 (a few samples of this study predate the infection). Cell type and time point are not known. The sequenced sample was PBMCs or a T cell subset sorted from them (not recorded which). The chain recombines TRBV2 with TRBJ2-5; D remains ambiguous. This chain's CDR3 is CASSEAGRMHQETQYF. The CDR3 coding sequence is TGTGCCAGCAGTGAAGCCGGCAGGATGCACCAAGAGACCCAGTACTTC.